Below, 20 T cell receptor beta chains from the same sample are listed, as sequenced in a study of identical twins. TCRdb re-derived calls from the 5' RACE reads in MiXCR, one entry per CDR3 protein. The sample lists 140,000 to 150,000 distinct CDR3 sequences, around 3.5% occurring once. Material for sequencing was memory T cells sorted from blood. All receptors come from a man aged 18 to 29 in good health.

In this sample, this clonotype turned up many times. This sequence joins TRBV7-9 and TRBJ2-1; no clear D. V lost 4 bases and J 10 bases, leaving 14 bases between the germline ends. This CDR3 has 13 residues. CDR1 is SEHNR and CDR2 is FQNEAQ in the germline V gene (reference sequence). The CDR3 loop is CASSSVDGSEQFF. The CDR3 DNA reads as TGTGCCAGCAGCTCGGTCGATGGTAGCGAGCAGTTCTTC. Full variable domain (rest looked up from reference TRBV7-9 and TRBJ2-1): DTGVSQNPRHKITKRGQNVTFRCDPISEHNRLYWYRQTLGQGPEFLTYFQNEAQLEKSRLLSDRFSAERPKGSFSTLEIQRTEQGDSAMYLCASSSVDGSEQFFGPGTRLTVL.

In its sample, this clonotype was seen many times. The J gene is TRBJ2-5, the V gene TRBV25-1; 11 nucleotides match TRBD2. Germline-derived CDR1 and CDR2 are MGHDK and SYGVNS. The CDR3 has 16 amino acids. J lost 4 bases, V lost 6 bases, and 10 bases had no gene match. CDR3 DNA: TGTGCCAGCAGCCCACGACTAGCGGGGCCGGGAGAGACCCAGTACTTC. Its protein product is CASSPRLAGPGETQYF.

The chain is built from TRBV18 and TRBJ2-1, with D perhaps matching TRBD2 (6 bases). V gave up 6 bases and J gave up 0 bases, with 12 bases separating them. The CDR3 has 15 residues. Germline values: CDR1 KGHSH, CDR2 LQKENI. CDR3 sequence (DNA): TGTGCCAGCTCTCCTAGCGCTTACTCCTACAATGAGCAGTTCTTC. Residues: CASSPSAYSYNEQFF. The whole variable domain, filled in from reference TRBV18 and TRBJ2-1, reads NAGVMQNPRHLVRRRGQEARLRCSPMKGHSHVYWYRQLPEEGLKFMVYLQKENIIDESGMPKERFSAEFPKEGPSILRIQQVVRGDSAAYFCASSPSAYSYNEQFFGPGTRLTVL.

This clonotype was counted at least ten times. CDR3 DNA sequence: TGTGCCACCCAACCGGGGCCGGGGGGCTACACCTTC. Encoded protein: CATQPGPGGYTF. The rearrangement links TRBV7-9 to TRBJ1-2; possible D gene TRBD1, 5 bases. Trimming cost V 10 bases and J 8 bases, with 17 bases left between them. Germline V CDR1 and CDR2: SEHNR, FQNEAQ (reference sequence). This CDR3 region has 12 residues.

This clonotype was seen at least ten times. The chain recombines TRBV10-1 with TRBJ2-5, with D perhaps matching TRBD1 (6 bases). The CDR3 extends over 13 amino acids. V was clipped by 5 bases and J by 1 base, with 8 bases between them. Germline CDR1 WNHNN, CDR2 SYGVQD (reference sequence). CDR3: CASSKDSQETQYF. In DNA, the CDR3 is TGCGCCAGCAGTAAGGACAGCCAAGAGACCCAGTACTTC.

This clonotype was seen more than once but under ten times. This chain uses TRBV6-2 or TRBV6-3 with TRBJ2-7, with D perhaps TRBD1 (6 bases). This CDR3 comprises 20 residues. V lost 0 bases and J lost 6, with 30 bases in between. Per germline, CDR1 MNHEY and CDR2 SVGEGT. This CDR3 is CASSYSSPPRGTGSFVEQYF. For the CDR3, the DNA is TGTGCCAGCAGTTACTCGAGCCCACCCAGGGGCACAGGGTCTTTCGTCGAGCAGTACTTC.

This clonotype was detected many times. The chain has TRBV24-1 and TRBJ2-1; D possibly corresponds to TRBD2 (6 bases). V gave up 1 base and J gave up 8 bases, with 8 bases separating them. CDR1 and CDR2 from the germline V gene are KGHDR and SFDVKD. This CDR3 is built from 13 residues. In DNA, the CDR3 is TGTGCCACCAGTGATTTCTCGGGGGATGAGCAGTTCTTC. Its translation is CATSDFSGDEQFF.

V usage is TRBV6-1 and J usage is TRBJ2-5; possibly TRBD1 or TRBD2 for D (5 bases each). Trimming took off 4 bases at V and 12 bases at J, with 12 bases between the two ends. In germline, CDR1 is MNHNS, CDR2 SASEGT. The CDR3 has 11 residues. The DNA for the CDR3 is TGTGCCAGCAGTGGGCCGGGACGGGAGTACTTC. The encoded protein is CASSGPGREYF.

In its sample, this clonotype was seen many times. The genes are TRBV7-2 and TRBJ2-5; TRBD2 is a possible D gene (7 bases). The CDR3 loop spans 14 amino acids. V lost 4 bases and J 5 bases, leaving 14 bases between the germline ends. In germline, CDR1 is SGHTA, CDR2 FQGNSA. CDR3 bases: TGTGCCAGCAGCTCGATGGGGGGGCAGGAGACCCAGTACTTC. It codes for CASSSMGGQETQYF.

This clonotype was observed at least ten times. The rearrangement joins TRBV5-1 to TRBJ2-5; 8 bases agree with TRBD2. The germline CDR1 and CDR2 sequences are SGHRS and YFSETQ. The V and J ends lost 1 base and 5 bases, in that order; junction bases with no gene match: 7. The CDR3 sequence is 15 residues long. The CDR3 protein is CASSLSTGGSETQYF. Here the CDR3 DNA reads TGCGCCAGCAGCTTGTCAACGGGAGGGAGTGAGACCCAGTACTTC. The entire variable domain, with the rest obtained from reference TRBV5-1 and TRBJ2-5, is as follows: KAGVTQTPRYLIKTRGQQVTLSCSPISGHRSVSWYQQTPGQGLQFLFEYFSETQRNKGNFPGRFSGRQFSNSRSEMNVSTLELGDSALYLCASSLSTGGSETQYFGPGTRLLVL.

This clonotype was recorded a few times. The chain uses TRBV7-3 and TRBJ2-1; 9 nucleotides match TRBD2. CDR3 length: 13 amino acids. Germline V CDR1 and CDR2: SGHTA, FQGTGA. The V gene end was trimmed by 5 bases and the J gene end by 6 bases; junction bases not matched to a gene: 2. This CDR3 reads CASSRAGGNEQFF. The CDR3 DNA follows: TGTGCCAGCAGCCGAGCGGGAGGCAATGAGCAGTTCTTC.

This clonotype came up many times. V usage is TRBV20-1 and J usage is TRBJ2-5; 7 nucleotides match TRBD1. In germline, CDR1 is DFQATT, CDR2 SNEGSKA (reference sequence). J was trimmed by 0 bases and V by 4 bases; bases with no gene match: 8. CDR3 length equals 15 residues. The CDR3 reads CSATPTDRNQETQYF. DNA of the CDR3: TGCAGTGCTACGCCCACGGACAGGAACCAAGAGACCCAGTACTTC.

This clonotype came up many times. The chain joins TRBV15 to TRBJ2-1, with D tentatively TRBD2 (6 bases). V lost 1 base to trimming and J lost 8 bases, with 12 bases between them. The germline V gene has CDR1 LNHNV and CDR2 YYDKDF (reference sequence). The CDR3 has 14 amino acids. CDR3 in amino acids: CATSRGGSSDEQFF. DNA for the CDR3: TGTGCCACCAGCAGAGGTGGGTCTAGCGATGAGCAGTTCTTC.

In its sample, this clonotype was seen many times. CDR3 sequence reads: CASSFNQNPYEQYF. The CDR3 DNA follows: TGTGCCAGCAGTTTTAATCAAAATCCCTACGAGCAGTACTTC. The chain couples TRBV28 to TRBJ2-7; D is undetermined. Between the trimmed V and J ends, which lost 3 bases and 2 bases, there was a span of 11 bases. The CDR3 loop spans 14 amino acids. Germline CDR1 and CDR2: MDHEN and SYDVKM.

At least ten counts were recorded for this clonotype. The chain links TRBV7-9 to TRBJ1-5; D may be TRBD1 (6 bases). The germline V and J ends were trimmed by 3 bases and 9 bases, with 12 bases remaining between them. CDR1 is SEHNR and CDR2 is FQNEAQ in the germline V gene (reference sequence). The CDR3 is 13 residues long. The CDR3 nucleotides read TGTGCCAGCAGCTTGGGGGGCGAGACGCCCCAGCATTTT. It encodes CASSLGGETPQHF.

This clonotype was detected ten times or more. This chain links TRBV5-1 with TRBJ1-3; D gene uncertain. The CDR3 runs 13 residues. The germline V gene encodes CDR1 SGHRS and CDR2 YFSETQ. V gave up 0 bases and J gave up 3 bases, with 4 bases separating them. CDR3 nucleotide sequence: TGCGCCAGCAGCTTGGCCTTTGGAAACACCATATATTTT. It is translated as CASSLAFGNTIYF.

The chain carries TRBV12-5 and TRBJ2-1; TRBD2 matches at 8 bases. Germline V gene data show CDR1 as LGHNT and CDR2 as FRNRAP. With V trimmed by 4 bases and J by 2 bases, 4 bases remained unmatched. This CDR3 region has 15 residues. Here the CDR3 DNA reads TGTGCTAGTGGTTCGATAGCGGGGACCTACAATGAGCAGTTCTTC. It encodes CASGSIAGTYNEQFF.

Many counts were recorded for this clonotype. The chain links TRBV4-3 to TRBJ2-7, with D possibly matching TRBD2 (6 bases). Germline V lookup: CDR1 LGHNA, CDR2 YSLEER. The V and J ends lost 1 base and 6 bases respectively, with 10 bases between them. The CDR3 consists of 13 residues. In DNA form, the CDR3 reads TGCGCCAGCAGCCAAGTGAGAGCGGGCGAGCAGTACTTC. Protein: CASSQVRAGEQYF.

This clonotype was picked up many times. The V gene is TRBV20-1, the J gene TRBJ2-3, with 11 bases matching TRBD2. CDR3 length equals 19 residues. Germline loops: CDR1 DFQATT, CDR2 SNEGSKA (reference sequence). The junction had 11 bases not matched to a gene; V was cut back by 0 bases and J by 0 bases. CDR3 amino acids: CSARDILAGAGASTDTQYF. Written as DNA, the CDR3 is TGCAGTGCTAGAGACATACTAGCGGGAGCCGGAGCTAGCACAGATACGCAGTATTTT.

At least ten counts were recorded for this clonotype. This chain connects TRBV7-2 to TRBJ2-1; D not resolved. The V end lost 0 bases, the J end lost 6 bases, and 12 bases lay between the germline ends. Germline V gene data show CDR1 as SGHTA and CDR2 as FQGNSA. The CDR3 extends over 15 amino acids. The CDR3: CASSLALERVNEQFF. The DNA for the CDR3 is TGTGCCAGCAGCTTAGCGCTAGAACGGGTCAATGAGCAGTTCTTC.